The 25 T cell receptor beta chains below were found in one sample sequenced in a study of blood T cell repertoires in COVID-19. TCRdb keeps only in-frame clones here, not all; method: immunoSEQ multiplex PCR. The table includes some 120,000 clones, 70% to 90% detected once. Specimen: peripheral blood. These receptors all come from a man aged 35 to 55 with acute or convalescent COVID-19.

The chain employs TRBV19 and TRBJ2-1; 9 bases map to TRBD2. In germline, CDR1 is LNHDA, CDR2 SQIVND (reference sequence). Trimming cost V 5 bases and J 3 bases; bases outside gene matches: 5. The CDR3 runs to 15 residues. This chain's CDR3 is CASSPREGLYNEQFF. CDR3 DNA: TGTGCCAGTAGTCCGCGGGAGGGGCTCTACAATGAGCAGTTCTTC.

The table lists this clone with a few counts. This chain uses TRBV4-1 with TRBJ1-2, with a tentative D call TRBD1 (5 bases). The CDR3 is made up of 15 amino acids. Germline CDR1 is MGHRA and CDR2 is YSYEKL. The germline V and J ends were trimmed by 5 bases and 8 bases, with 21 bases remaining between them. The CDR3 reads CASSSQTRGGVGYTF. CDR3 nucleotides: TGCGCCAGCAGCTCCCAGACAAGGGGCGGGGTAGGCTACACCTTC.

The chain joins TRBV5-1 to TRBJ2-1, with 8 bases matching TRBD2. After removal of 3 bases from V and 0 bases from J, the junction contained 5 bases not matched to a gene. In germline, CDR1 is SGHRS, CDR2 YFSETQ. This CDR3 is 16 amino acids long. Here the CDR3 reads CASSSYTSGSYNEQFF. The CDR3 bases are TGCGCCAGCAGCTCGTATACTAGCGGCTCCTACAATGAGCAGTTCTTC.

This chain uses TRBV5-4 with TRBJ1-2, with unresolved D. Per the germline V gene, CDR1 is SGHNT and CDR2 is YYREEE (reference sequence). Trimming took 7 bases from V and 1 from J, leaving 5 bases between them. The CDR3 sequence is 11 residues long. The CDR3 nucleotides read TGTGCCAGCGAGAATAACTATGGCTACACCTTC. This sequence encodes CASENNYGYTF.

This chain connects TRBV21-1 to TRBJ1-2; whether TRBD1, the table's D call, matches the DNA was not checked. TRBV21-1 is a pseudogene locus. The CDR3 sequence is 16 residues long. CDR3 DNA: TGTGCCAGCAGCAAAGGGGGCCTCCCTCGAAACTATGGCTACACCTTC. This translates into CASSKGGLPRNYGYTF.

The chain employs TRBV15 and TRBJ1-5; TRBD1 might be the D (5 bases). The ends were cut back, 5 bases at V and 5 bases at J, with 10 bases in the middle. The CDR3 contains 13 residues. Germline loops: CDR1 LNHNV, CDR2 YYDKDF (reference sequence). In DNA form, the CDR3 reads TGTGCCACCAGCCCTGGGGCAGATCAGCCCCAGCATTTT. Protein sequence: CATSPGADQPQHF.

V gene TRBV7-2 combines with J gene TRBJ2-3; D gene ambiguous. Between the trimmed V and J ends, which lost 1 base and 6 bases, there was a span of 11 bases. The CDR3 has 14 residues. CDR1 SGHTA and CDR2 FQGNSA come from the germline V gene. In DNA, the CDR3 is TGTGCCAGCAGCTTAGACGTTAGCCGGGATACGCAGTATTTT. Encoded protein: CASSLDVSRDTQYF.

The rearrangement uses TRBV18 and TRBJ1-6, with 7 positions matching TRBD1. This CDR3 spans 14 amino acids. CDR1 is KGHSH and CDR2 is LQKENI in the germline V gene. V was pared by 4 bases and J by 7 bases, with 4 bases of the junction left unmatched. This chain's CDR3 is CASSRRQGNSPLHF. The CDR3 DNA reads TGTGCCAGCTCACGCAGACAGGGAAATTCACCCCTCCACTTT. Together with reference TRBV18 and TRBJ1-6, the CDR3 gives the full variable domain: NAGVMQNPRHLVRRRGQEARLRCSPMKGHSHVYWYRQLPEEGLKFMVYLQKENIIDESGMPKERFSAEFPKEGPSILRIQQVVRGDSAAYFCASSRRQGNSPLHFGNGTRLTVT.

The sample holds a few counts of this clone. The same CDR3 arises from other DNA sequences in this sample as well. The V and J genes are TRBV19 and TRBJ1-5; TRBD1 matches 7 bases. Germline values: CDR1 LNHDA, CDR2 SQIVND (reference sequence). V was pared by 6 bases and J by 3 bases, with 5 bases of the junction left unmatched. This CDR3 comprises 14 residues. The CDR3 sequence: CASSPGTDNQPQHF. The CDR3 DNA reads as TGTGCCAGTAGCCCCGGGACAGACAATCAGCCCCAGCATTTT.

The chain carries TRBV6-1 and TRBJ2-5; no definite D call. This CDR3 region has 15 residues. V was trimmed by 3 bases and J by 2 bases, leaving 13 bases between them. In germline, CDR1 is MNHNS, CDR2 SASEGT. Here the CDR3 reads CASSDNSVEQETQYF. In DNA, the CDR3 is TGTGCCAGCAGTGACAACTCGGTAGAGCAAGAGACCCAGTACTTC.

The V and J genes are TRBV18 and TRBJ2-1; 16 nucleotides agree with TRBD2. CDR1 and CDR2 (germline): KGHSH, LQKENI. The CDR3 length is 16 residues. The junction had 5 bases not matched to a gene; V was cut back by 6 bases and J by 6 bases. For the CDR3, the DNA is TGTGCCAGCTCCCCGGGACTAGCGGGGGGGCTCAATGAGCAGTTCTTC. It codes for CASSPGLAGGLNEQFF. The full variable domain, completed using reference TRBV18 and TRBJ2-1, is NAGVMQNPRHLVRRRGQEARLRCSPMKGHSHVYWYRQLPEEGLKFMVYLQKENIIDESGMPKERFSAEFPKEGPSILRIQQVVRGDSAAYFCASSPGLAGGLNEQFFGPGTRLTVL.

CDR3 protein: CASSPTPLLAGRDEQYF. The CDR3 DNA follows: TGTGCCAGCAGCCCTACCCCTCTACTAGCCGGTCGGGACGAGCAGTACTTC. V and J are TRBV11-2 and TRBJ2-7; tentatively, D is TRBD2 (6 bases). Trimming pared 5 bases from V and 5 bases from J, leaving 25 bases between. The CDR3 length is 17 residues. The germline V gene encodes CDR1 SGHAT and CDR2 FQNNGV.

J is TRBJ2-2 and V is TRBV7-2, with 11 bases aligning to TRBD2. Losses at the gene ends were 6 bases for V and 5 bases for J; bases not matched to a gene: 11. From germline, CDR1 is SGHTA and CDR2 FQGNSA. The CDR3 runs 17 residues. The CDR3 DNA is TGTGCCAGCAGACTGACAGTAGCGGGGGGGCCAACCGGGGAGCTGTTTTTT. It translates to CASRLTVAGGPTGELFF.

This clone was counted between two and nine times. The chain recombines TRBV18 with TRBJ1-5; possibly TRBD1 for D (5 bases). Trimming removed 2 bases at V and 0 bases at J, with 11 bases between. This CDR3 is 16 amino acids long. CDR1 is KGHSH and CDR2 is LQKENI in the germline V gene. The CDR3 loop is CASSPYGGNSNQPQHF. The CDR3 DNA reads TGTGCCAGCTCACCATATGGGGGGAATAGCAATCAGCCCCAGCATTTT.

The gene calls are TRBV4-1 and TRBJ1-5; TRBD1 might be the D (5 bases). Trimming shortened V by 4 bases and J by 8 bases, and 15 bases separated the two germline ends. Germline CDR1 reads MGHRA; CDR2 reads YSYEKL. This CDR3 comprises 14 residues. The CDR3 bases are TGCGCCAGCAGCCGACAGACAACGGGGGAGCCCCAGCATTTT. Protein product: CASSRQTTGEPQHF.

The sample holds one count of this clone. The rearrangement uses TRBV6-5 and TRBJ1-3; D unresolved. Trimming removed 0 bases at V and 0 bases at J, with 6 bases between. CDR1 is MNHEY, CDR2 SVGAGI, per germline. This CDR3 contains 15 residues. The CDR3 reads CASSYSFSSGNTIYF. As DNA, the CDR3 is TGTGCCAGCAGTTACTCGTTCAGCTCTGGAAACACCATATATTTT.

The J gene is TRBJ2-7, the V gene TRBV5-4; D might be TRBD2 (5 bases). The V gene's germline CDR1 is SGHNT and CDR2 YYREEE (reference sequence). Deletions cut 5 bases from V and 4 bases from J, with 13 bases between. The CDR3 contains 13 residues. CDR3 in amino acids: CASREALGYEQYF. In DNA, the CDR3 is TGTGCCAGCAGGGAGGCACTAGGATACGAGCAGTACTTC.

The chain links TRBV19 to TRBJ2-7, with TRBD1 as a possible D gene (5 bases). Trimming took 5 bases from V and 2 from J, leaving 10 bases between them. This CDR3 comprises 13 residues. CDR1 is LNHDA and CDR2 is SQIVND in the germline V gene (reference sequence). The chain's CDR3 is CASSVGQAYEQYF. CDR3 nucleotides: TGTGCCAGTAGTGTCGGACAAGCCTACGAGCAGTACTTC.

The CDR3 DNA is TGTGCCAGCTCTCCCGGCGGGGGCGTTTACGAGCAGTACTTC. This translates into CASSPGGGVYEQYF. The chain links TRBV18 to TRBJ2-7, with D perhaps matching TRBD2 (7 bases). Germline V gives CDR1 KGHSH, CDR2 LQKENI. The CDR3 consists of 14 residues. V gave up 6 bases and J gave up 4 bases, with 16 bases separating them.

The chain is built from TRBV11-2 and TRBJ2-6; TRBD1 agrees at 10 bases. Trimming took 4 bases from V and 1 from J; bases not matched to a gene: 1. Per the germline V gene, CDR1 is SGHAT and CDR2 is FQNNGV. The CDR3 loop spans 16 amino acids. The CDR3 region is CASSWTGGSGANVLTF. The CDR3 nucleotides read TGTGCCAGCAGCTGGACAGGGGGATCTGGGGCCAACGTCCTGACTTTC.

The V gene is TRBV11-3, the J gene TRBJ2-1; the match to TRBD2 covers 9 bases. The CDR3 runs to 17 residues. Germline V gene sequence: CDR1 SGHNT, CDR2 YENEEA. The V gene end was trimmed by 1 base and the J gene end by 6 bases; junction bases not matched to a gene: 10. DNA of the CDR3: TGTGCCAGCAGCTTAGGGGGGCTAGCGGGATTCACCAATGAGCAGTTCTTC. It yields the protein CASSLGGLAGFTNEQFF.

The chain combines TRBV5-1 with TRBJ2-1, with D perhaps TRBD2 (7 bases). V was clipped by 0 bases and J by 3 bases, with 13 bases between them. The V gene's germline CDR1 is SGHRS and CDR2 YFSETQ. The CDR3 covers 16 residues. CDR3 in DNA: TGCGCCAGCAGCTTGGGGGCGGGGGCCATCTACAATGAGCAGTTCTTC. Translating it yields CASSLGAGAIYNEQFF.

This sequence joins TRBV30 and TRBJ2-7; tentatively, D is TRBD1 (6 bases). V shed 5 bases and J shed 6 bases, with 14 bases lying between them. The CDR3 totals 12 residues. Germline assignment: CDR1 GTSNPN and CDR2 SVGIG (reference sequence). Here the CDR3 reads CAWGTGLGEQYF. CDR3 in DNA: TGTGCCTGGGGTACAGGGTTAGGCGAGCAGTACTTC.

V usage is TRBV5-1 and J usage is TRBJ2-3, with D tentatively TRBD2 (6 bases). This CDR3 has 16 amino acids. Per germline, CDR1 SGHRS and CDR2 YFSETQ. Deletions cut 7 bases from V and 0 bases from J, with 18 bases between. CDR3 sequence reads: CASRRDPHPSTDTQYF. CDR3 sequence (DNA): TGCGCCAGCCGGAGGGACCCTCATCCTAGCACAGATACGCAGTATTTT.

This clone was detected a few times. The gene calls are TRBV19 and TRBJ2-3; 11 nucleotides agree with TRBD2. This CDR3 has 17 residues. In germline, CDR1 is LNHDA, CDR2 SQIVND (reference sequence). V dropped 6 bases and J dropped 4; count of bases not matched to a gene: 12. CDR3 bases: TGTGCCAGTAGACCATTCCTACTAGCGGGGGTTGCAGATACGCAGTATTTT. This sequence encodes CASRPFLLAGVADTQYF.